This TCR beta chain was identified during a study of T cell responses to AZD1222 COVID-19 vaccine. Notes on the study in general: Every sample of the repertoires postdated the peak T cell response. Of spike-specific TCRs, nearly half reportedly target regions left unmutated in variants. Compared with day 0, the breadth and depth of the Spike-specific TCR repertoire rose significantly after two doses of AZD1222.

TCRdb keeps only in-frame clones here, not all; method: immunoSEQ multiplex PCR. The sample records about 150,000 clones, 85% to 95% being singletons. The CDR3 totals 13 residues. Germline V gene data show CDR1 as LGHNA and CDR2 as YNFKEQ. Trimming removed 4 bases at V and 0 bases at J, with 5 bases between. This clone was counted a few times. Its antigen remains unidentified. The sample here was peripheral blood, taken on day 0 of AZD1222 vaccination. The TCR originated in an adult in good health. This sequence joins TRBV4-2 and TRBJ2-3; D is undetermined. CDR3 in amino acids: CASSPESTDTQYF. Here the CDR3 DNA reads TGTGCCAGCAGCCCCGAGAGCACAGATACGCAGTATTTT.